The rows below give T cell receptor beta chains drawn from one sample of a study of T-cell reconstitution after alpha-beta-depleted transplantation in children. A single record per CDR3 protein comes from TCRdb applying MiXCR to the PCR reads. The profile covers about 72,000 distinct CDR3 sequences, with approximately 7.3% appearing a single time and about 2.3% taken by the ten largest. Specimen: PBMCs from the stem cell graft donor, collected from the stem cell graft. Source of these receptors: a human donor who donated a stem cell graft to a child with acute lymphoblastic leukemia. CDR3s include the opening cysteine and the closing phenylalanine or tryptophan. Fields, in order: clone size, J gene, D gene, V gene, CDR3 length, CDR3 protein, CDR3 DNA. The D gene is left open where the match is weak. Expanded clones get a size class; other rows say once, few or many, or leave the size out.

clone size: -
J gene: TRBJ1-2
D gene: -
V gene: TRBV1
CDR3 length: 15
CDR3 protein: CTSSPLAGQRYGYTF
CDR3 DNA: TGCACCAGCAGCCCTCTGGCGGGACAGAGATATGGCTACACCTTC

clone size: many
J gene: TRBJ2-5
D gene: -
V gene: TRBV29-1
CDR3 length: 12
CDR3 protein: CSVDPKGETQYF
CDR3 DNA: TGCAGCGTTGATCCCAAGGGAGAGACCCAGTACTTC

clone size: many
J gene: TRBJ2-7
D gene: -
V gene: TRBV3-1
CDR3 length: 12
CDR3 protein: CASREGLDEQYF
CDR3 DNA: TGTGCCAGCAGGGAAGGATTGGACGAGCAGTACTTC

clone size: -
J gene: TRBJ2-7
D gene: -
V gene: TRBV7-8
CDR3 length: 16
CDR3 protein: CASSSPPRVSSYEQYF
CDR3 DNA: TGTGCCAGCAGCTCCCCTCCCAGGGTGAGCTCCTACGAGCAGTACTTC

clone size: few
J gene: TRBJ1-1
D gene: -
V gene: TRBV29-1
CDR3 length: 13
CDR3 protein: CSVTFVSNTEAFF
CDR3 DNA: TGCAGCGTCACGTTTGTTTCGAACACTGAAGCTTTCTTT

clone size: few
J gene: TRBJ1-1
D gene: TRBD1
V gene: TRBV5-8
CDR3 length: 15
CDR3 protein: CASSLEDRGGTEAFF
CDR3 DNA: TGTGCCAGCAGCTTGGAAGACAGGGGGGGCACTGAAGCTTTCTTT

clone size: many
J gene: TRBJ2-1
D gene: -
V gene: TRBV4-1
CDR3 length: 16
CDR3 protein: CASSLTPGSSYNEQFF
CDR3 DNA: TGCGCCAGCAGCCTCACACCGGGGAGCTCCTACAATGAGCAGTTCTTC

clone size: -
J gene: TRBJ2-5
D gene: -
V gene: TRBV7-9
CDR3 length: 14
CDR3 protein: CASSLEGGQETQYF
CDR3 DNA: TGTGCCAGCAGCTTAGAGGGAGGTCAAGAGACCCAGTACTTC

clone size: many
J gene: TRBJ1-2
D gene: -
V gene: TRBV29-1
CDR3 length: 9
CDR3 protein: CSDGDGYTF
CDR3 DNA: TGCAGCGACGGGGACGGCTACACCTTC

clone size: many
J gene: TRBJ2-3
D gene: TRBD1
V gene: TRBV24-1
CDR3 length: 16
CDR3 protein: CATSDPSPGTADTQYF
CDR3 DNA: TGTGCCACCAGTGACCCAAGTCCCGGGACAGCCGATACGCAGTATTTT

clone size: -
J gene: TRBJ2-3
D gene: -
V gene: TRBV19
CDR3 length: 15
CDR3 protein: CASTPWGEGTDTQYF
CDR3 DNA: TGTGCCAGTACCCCTTGGGGAGAGGGCACAGATACGCAGTATTTT

clone size: -
J gene: TRBJ2-7
D gene: -
V gene: TRBV12-3/TRBV12-4
CDR3 length: 17
CDR3 protein: CASSLMWGAGSQDEQYF
CDR3 DNA: TGTGCCAGCAGTTTAATGTGGGGTGCGGGTTCTCAAGACGAGCAGTACTTC

clone size: -
J gene: TRBJ1-3
D gene: -
V gene: TRBV2
CDR3 length: 15
CDR3 protein: CASTPRDRRGNTIYF
CDR3 DNA: TGTGCCAGCACCCCCCGAGACAGGCGTGGAAACACCATATATTTT

clone size: many
J gene: TRBJ1-5
D gene: -
V gene: TRBV5-5
CDR3 length: 16
CDR3 protein: CASSLGGRGHNQPQHF
CDR3 DNA: TGTGCCAGCAGCTTGGGTGGCAGGGGTCACAATCAGCCCCAGCATTTT

clone size: many
J gene: TRBJ2-3
D gene: -
V gene: TRBV27
CDR3 length: 18
CDR3 protein: CASSLGPPAGRGADTQYF
CDR3 DNA: TGTGCCAGCAGTTTAGGGCCCCCAGCAGGGAGGGGGGCAGATACGCAGTATTTT

clone size: -
J gene: TRBJ2-3
D gene: -
V gene: TRBV18
CDR3 length: 13
CDR3 protein: CASSRDPTDTQYF
CDR3 DNA: TGTGCCAGCTCACGGGACCCCACAGATACGCAGTATTTT

clone size: -
J gene: TRBJ2-1
D gene: -
V gene: TRBV5-4
CDR3 length: 16
CDR3 protein: CASRPTTSMGYNEQFF
CDR3 DNA: TGTGCCAGCAGACCCACTACTAGCATGGGGTACAATGAGCAGTTCTTC

clone size: many
J gene: TRBJ2-7
D gene: -
V gene: TRBV7-8
CDR3 length: 14
CDR3 protein: CASMRPGINYEQYF
CDR3 DNA: TGTGCCAGCATGCGGCCCGGAATAAATTACGAGCAGTACTTC

clone size: many
J gene: TRBJ2-1
D gene: TRBD2
V gene: TRBV7-9
CDR3 length: 19
CDR3 protein: CASSFYRGTSGSSYNEQFF
CDR3 DNA: TGTGCCAGCAGCTTCTACAGGGGGACTAGCGGGAGCTCCTACAATGAGCAGTTCTTC

clone size: many
J gene: TRBJ2-2
D gene: -
V gene: TRBV15
CDR3 length: 14
CDR3 protein: CATSRTQNTGELFF
CDR3 DNA: TGTGCCACCAGCAGAACTCAAAACACCGGGGAGCTGTTTTTT

clone size: many
J gene: TRBJ2-2
D gene: -
V gene: TRBV7-2
CDR3 length: 16
CDR3 protein: CASSSETAKNTGELFF
CDR3 DNA: TGTGCCAGCAGCTCGGAGACAGCGAAGAACACCGGGGAGCTGTTTTTT

clone size: many
J gene: TRBJ1-3
D gene: -
V gene: TRBV9
CDR3 length: 15
CDR3 protein: CASSVDLGTGNTIYF
CDR3 DNA: TGTGCCAGCAGCGTAGACCTGGGCACTGGAAACACCATATATTTT

clone size: few
J gene: TRBJ2-3
D gene: -
V gene: TRBV5-1
CDR3 length: 14
CDR3 protein: CASSSQGSPDTQYF
CDR3 DNA: TGCGCCAGCAGCAGTCAGGGATCCCCAGATACGCAGTATTTT

clone size: many
J gene: TRBJ1-1
D gene: -
V gene: TRBV7-2
CDR3 length: 14
CDR3 protein: CASSLPLEITEAFF
CDR3 DNA: TGTGCCAGCAGCTTACCCTTAGAGATAACTGAAGCTTTCTTT

clone size: -
J gene: TRBJ1-6
D gene: TRBD1
V gene: TRBV27
CDR3 length: 15
CDR3 protein: CASSSEGGRRSPLHF
CDR3 DNA: TGTGCCAGCAGCTCAGAAGGGGGCAGGCGTTCACCCCTCCACTTT

clone size: many
J gene: TRBJ2-1
D gene: TRBD1
V gene: TRBV14
CDR3 length: 15
CDR3 protein: CASSQPGQGSDEQFF
CDR3 DNA: TGTGCCAGCAGCCAACCTGGACAGGGGTCTGATGAGCAGTTCTTC

clone size: -
J gene: TRBJ2-1
D gene: -
V gene: TRBV19
CDR3 length: 14
CDR3 protein: CASSIKTGYNEQFF
CDR3 DNA: TGTGCCAGTAGTATAAAGACAGGCTACAATGAGCAGTTCTTC

clone size: -
J gene: TRBJ2-7
D gene: -
V gene: TRBV5-5
CDR3 length: 13
CDR3 protein: CASSADPGDEQYF
CDR3 DNA: TGTGCCAGCAGCGCTGACCCGGGGGACGAGCAGTACTTC

clone size: many
J gene: TRBJ2-3
D gene: -
V gene: TRBV27
CDR3 length: 12
CDR3 protein: CASSLGRDTQYF
CDR3 DNA: TGTGCCAGCAGTTTAGGGCGAGATACGCAGTATTTT

clone size: -
J gene: TRBJ2-1
D gene: TRBD2
V gene: TRBV2
CDR3 length: 15
CDR3 protein: CASSTGGRALNEQFF
CDR3 DNA: TGTGCCAGCAGTACCGGCGGGAGGGCGTTAAATGAGCAGTTCTTC

clone size: many
J gene: TRBJ1-5
D gene: -
V gene: TRBV4-3
CDR3 length: 15
CDR3 protein: CASSQDRWGDQPQHF
CDR3 DNA: TGCGCCAGCAGCCAAGATAGGTGGGGTGATCAGCCCCAGCATTTT

clone size: many
J gene: TRBJ1-1
D gene: -
V gene: TRBV7-2
CDR3 length: 15
CDR3 protein: CASSPEGSANTEAFF
CDR3 DNA: TGTGCCAGCAGCCCAGAGGGTAGCGCGAACACTGAAGCTTTCTTT

clone size: many
J gene: TRBJ2-2
D gene: -
V gene: TRBV5-1
CDR3 length: 14
CDR3 protein: CASSLKENTGELFF
CDR3 DNA: TGCGCCAGCAGCTTGAAGGAGAACACCGGGGAGCTGTTTTTT

clone size: many
J gene: TRBJ1-1
D gene: -
V gene: TRBV28
CDR3 length: 15
CDR3 protein: CASSLLRVGVTEAFF
CDR3 DNA: TGTGCCAGCAGTTTGCTGAGGGTAGGGGTAACTGAAGCTTTCTTT

clone size: many
J gene: TRBJ1-1
D gene: TRBD1
V gene: TRBV20-1
CDR3 length: 14
CDR3 protein: CSQRTGARNTEAFF
CDR3 DNA: TGCAGTCAACGAACAGGGGCGAGGAACACTGAAGCTTTCTTT

clone size: many
J gene: TRBJ1-5
D gene: -
V gene: TRBV24-1
CDR3 length: 13
CDR3 protein: CATQRNSNQPQHF
CDR3 DNA: TGTGCCACCCAGCGAAATAGCAATCAGCCCCAGCATTTT

clone size: -
J gene: TRBJ1-5
D gene: TRBD1
V gene: TRBV18
CDR3 length: 15
CDR3 protein: CASSPTAGTGQPQHF
CDR3 DNA: TGTGCCAGCTCACCAACGGCAGGGACAGGGCAGCCCCAGCATTTT

clone size: many
J gene: TRBJ2-7
D gene: -
V gene: TRBV6-2/TRBV6-3
CDR3 length: 11
CDR3 protein: CASSLYYEQYF
CDR3 DNA: TGTGCCAGCAGTCTTTACTACGAGCAGTACTTC

clone size: many
J gene: TRBJ1-4
D gene: TRBD1
V gene: TRBV20-1
CDR3 length: 14
CDR3 protein: CSARQGAGNEKLFF
CDR3 DNA: TGCAGTGCTAGACAGGGGGCCGGCAATGAAAAACTGTTTTTT

clone size: few
J gene: TRBJ1-2
D gene: TRBD1
V gene: TRBV9
CDR3 length: 15
CDR3 protein: CASSVAIGTGGGYTF
CDR3 DNA: TGTGCCAGCAGCGTAGCTATCGGAACAGGGGGAGGCTACACCTTC

clone size: many
J gene: TRBJ2-7
D gene: -
V gene: TRBV6-5
CDR3 length: 14
CDR3 protein: CASSFGGQSYEQYF
CDR3 DNA: TGTGCCAGCAGTTTCGGGGGACAGTCCTACGAGCAGTACTTC

clone size: many
J gene: TRBJ1-3
D gene: -
V gene: TRBV2
CDR3 length: 17
CDR3 protein: CASSDLSGTGFGNTIYF
CDR3 DNA: TGTGCCAGCAGTGATCTATCGGGAACAGGGTTCGGCAACACCATATATTTT

clone size: many
J gene: TRBJ2-3
D gene: -
V gene: TRBV28
CDR3 length: 13
CDR3 protein: CATLHSGPDTQYF
CDR3 DNA: TGTGCCACCCTCCATTCAGGTCCAGATACGCAGTATTTT

clone size: few
J gene: TRBJ1-2
D gene: -
V gene: TRBV5-1
CDR3 length: 14
CDR3 protein: CASSFNQGDYGYTF
CDR3 DNA: TGCGCCAGCAGCTTCAACCAGGGAGACTATGGCTACACCTTC

clone size: -
J gene: TRBJ1-5
D gene: -
V gene: TRBV7-2
CDR3 length: 13
CDR3 protein: CASSPTANQPQHF
CDR3 DNA: TGTGCCAGCAGCCCGACAGCCAATCAGCCCCAGCATTTT

clone size: many
J gene: TRBJ2-5
D gene: -
V gene: TRBV18
CDR3 length: 16
CDR3 protein: CASSPLSGRGQETQYF
CDR3 DNA: TGTGCCAGCTCACCATTATCAGGACGCGGGCAAGAGACCCAGTACTTC

clone size: many
J gene: TRBJ2-7
D gene: TRBD1
V gene: TRBV27
CDR3 length: 16
CDR3 protein: CASRTGTGQIVHEQYF
CDR3 DNA: TGTGCCAGCAGAACCGGGACAGGGCAAATTGTCCACGAGCAGTACTTC

clone size: few
J gene: TRBJ2-2
D gene: TRBD1
V gene: TRBV28
CDR3 length: 15
CDR3 protein: CASILAGQETGELFF
CDR3 DNA: TGTGCCAGCATATTAGCAGGACAGGAAACCGGGGAGCTGTTTTTT

clone size: many
J gene: TRBJ2-2
D gene: TRBD2
V gene: TRBV9
CDR3 length: 16
CDR3 protein: CASSVVAGGPTGELFF
CDR3 DNA: TGTGCCAGCAGCGTAGTAGCGGGAGGGCCGACCGGGGAGCTGTTTTTT

clone size: many
J gene: TRBJ1-1
D gene: -
V gene: TRBV12-3/TRBV12-4
CDR3 length: 15
CDR3 protein: CASSFTPTGNTEAFF
CDR3 DNA: TGTGCCAGCAGTTTTACGCCGACAGGGAACACTGAAGCTTTCTTT

clone size: -
J gene: TRBJ2-7
D gene: TRBD1
V gene: TRBV6-2/TRBV6-3
CDR3 length: 13
CDR3 protein: CASSYDREYEQYF
CDR3 DNA: TGTGCCAGCAGTTACGACAGGGAGTACGAGCAGTACTTC

clone size: -
J gene: TRBJ1-5
D gene: TRBD1
V gene: TRBV28
CDR3 length: 15
CDR3 protein: CASSFRDRGHQPQHF
CDR3 DNA: TGTGCCAGCAGTTTTCGGGACAGGGGTCATCAGCCCCAGCATTTT

clone size: once
J gene: TRBJ2-3
D gene: TRBD2
V gene: TRBV7-3
CDR3 length: 19
CDR3 protein: CASSFQPPGLAGLGDTQYF
CDR3 DNA: TGTGCCAGCAGCTTCCAACCGCCAGGACTAGCGGGGCTTGGGGATACGCAGTATTTT

clone size: -
J gene: TRBJ1-1
D gene: -
V gene: TRBV18
CDR3 length: 14
CDR3 protein: CASSPGRPNTEAFF
CDR3 DNA: TGTGCCAGCTCGCCCGGACGGCCGAACACTGAAGCTTTCTTT